A single sample gave rise to the 28 T cell receptor beta chains below, sequenced in a study of control samples from healthy donors and cancer patients. Sequencing used immunoSEQ multiplex PCR; TCRdb keeps in-frame clones, though not all of them. The table shows approximately 100,000 clones, with 80% to 95% occurring only once. Input material: blood. The receptors were sampled from a human donor in good health. The donor label of this sample is uncertain.

This clone was observed once. The chain couples TRBV5-1 to TRBJ2-7; D may be TRBD1 (6 bases). The CDR3 has 16 residues. Germline lookup yields CDR1 SGHRS and CDR2 YFSETQ. The V gene lost 0 bases and the J gene lost 0 bases, with 13 bases spanning the gap. The CDR3 coding sequence is TGCGCCAGCAGCTTGGGGGGGACACTATCCTCCTACGAGCAGTACTTC. This codes for CASSLGGTLSSYEQYF.

The chain employs TRBV6-1 and TRBJ1-2; unclear D gene. CDR3 size: 14 residues. In germline, CDR1 is MNHNS, CDR2 SASEGT. Trimming removed 2 bases from V and 5 bases from J, with 12 bases in between. The CDR3 loop is CASSEFAVGYGYTF. The CDR3 nucleotides are TGTGCCAGCAGTGAATTTGCGGTGGGGTATGGCTACACCTTC.

The chain joins TRBV5-1 to TRBJ1-1, with 7 positions matching TRBD1. Trimming at V came to 4 bases and at J to 6 bases, leaving 3 bases not matched to a gene. In germline, CDR1 is SGHRS, CDR2 YFSETQ. This CDR3 has 12 amino acids. This CDR3 is CASSPGTAEAFF. In DNA form, the CDR3 reads TGCGCCAGCAGCCCCGGGACAGCTGAAGCTTTCTTT.

For the CDR3, the DNA is TGTGCCAGCAGTCCCCTCAGCGGGGGGGCCTCAGATACGCAGTATTTT. Translation gives CASSPLSGGASDTQYF. The J gene is TRBJ2-3, the V gene TRBV27; TRBD2 aligns across 10 bases. Germline loops: CDR1 MNHEY, CDR2 SMNVEV (reference sequence). V dropped 5 bases and J dropped 4; count of bases not matched to a gene: 9. The CDR3 runs 16 residues.

This sequence joins TRBV27 and TRBJ1-3, with no clear D. Germline V gene sequence: CDR1 MNHEY, CDR2 SMNVEV (reference sequence). This CDR3 comprises 13 residues. V lost 9 bases and J 0 bases, leaving 9 bases between the germline ends. CDR3 nucleotides: TGTGCCAGGATAATTTGCTCTGGAAACACCATATATTTT. The encoded protein is CARIICSGNTIYF.

The CDR3 DNA reads as TGTGCCAGCTCACCAAAAAGCGGGGGGGCCCAGAATGAGCAGTTCTTC. This codes for CASSPKSGGAQNEQFF. This chain uses TRBV18 with TRBJ2-1, with 10 bases fitting TRBD2. This CDR3 comprises 16 residues. J lost 7 bases, V lost 2 bases, and 8 bases had no gene match. CDR1 is KGHSH and CDR2 is LQKENI in the germline V gene.

The rearrangement uses TRBV3-1 (or the pseudogene TRBV3-2) and TRBJ2-3; D is undetermined. The ends were cut back, 1 base at V and 5 bases at J, with 7 bases in the middle. This CDR3 has 13 amino acids. The germline CDR1 and CDR2 sequences are LGHDT and YNNKEL (reference sequence). The DNA for the CDR3 is TGTGCCAGCAGCCAAGGGGCCGGAGATACGCAGTATTTT. It codes for CASSQGAGDTQYF.

The V gene is TRBV7-6, the J gene TRBJ2-1; TRBD2 matches 15 bases. The CDR3 loop spans 18 amino acids. Trimming removed 5 bases from V and 2 bases from J; junction bases left unmatched: 7. Germline CDR1 and CDR2: SGHVS and FNYEAQ. The CDR3 protein is CASSTSGLAGGTYNEQFF. The CDR3 region has the DNA TGTGCCAGCAGCACATCGGGACTAGCGGGGGGTACCTACAATGAGCAGTTCTTC. Full variable domain (rest looked up from reference TRBV7-6 and TRBJ2-1): GAGVSQSPRYKVTKRGQDVALRCDPISGHVSLYWYRQALGQGPEFLTYFNYEAQQDKSGLPNDRFSAERPEGSISTLTIQRTEQRDSAMYRCASSTSGLAGGTYNEQFFGPGTRLTVL.

The chain combines TRBV29-1 with TRBJ1-1, with D hard to call. CDR3 length equals 13 residues. The ends were cut back, 7 bases at V and 0 bases at J, with 12 bases in the middle. Per germline, CDR1 SQVTM and CDR2 ANQGSEA. The CDR3 reads CSALQFMNTEAFF. CDR3 coding DNA: TGCAGCGCCTTACAGTTCATGAACACTGAAGCTTTCTTT. Supplemented by reference TRBV29-1 and TRBJ1-1, the full variable domain reads SAVISQKPSRDICQRGTSLTIQCQVDSQVTMMFWYRQQPGQSLTLIATANQGSEATYESGFVIDKFPISRPNLTFSTLTVSNMSPEDSSIYLCSALQFMNTEAFFGQGTRLTVV.

The chain joins TRBV7-9 to TRBJ2-5; D unclear. V dropped 1 base and J dropped 9 bases, with 12 bases sitting between them. The CDR3 contains 13 residues. From germline, CDR1 is SEHNR and CDR2 FQNEAQ (reference sequence). The CDR3 nucleotides read TGTGCCAGCAGCTTAGTCTTGTCTCGCGCCCAGTACTTC. It is translated as CASSLVLSRAQYF.

The gene calls are TRBV6-1 and TRBJ2-7; D call uncertain. This CDR3 spans 12 amino acids. From germline, CDR1 is MNHNS and CDR2 SASEGT. V lost 1 base and J lost 5, with 6 bases in between. CDR3 residues: CASSEVGHEQYF. DNA of the CDR3: TGTGCCAGCAGTGAAGTAGGGCACGAGCAGTACTTC.

In DNA, the CDR3 is TGTACCCAACAGGGGAACACTGAAGCTTTCTTT. This translates into CTQQGNTEAFF. The chain combines TRBV2 with TRBJ1-1; a possible D gene is TRBD1 (6 bases). The germline V gene encodes CDR1 SNHLY and CDR2 FYNNEI. The CDR3 totals 11 residues.

The chain has TRBV5-1 and TRBJ2-1, with a tentative D call TRBD2 (6 bases). Deletions cut 0 bases from V and 1 base from J, with 11 bases between. This CDR3 is built from 16 residues. From germline, CDR1 is SGHRS and CDR2 YFSETQ. In DNA, the CDR3 is TGCGCCAGCAGCTTGGGGACGGGGGATTCCTACAATGAGCAGTTCTTC. This encodes CASSLGTGDSYNEQFF.

The chain recombines TRBV9 with TRBJ2-1; D not certain. The CDR3 has 13 amino acids. Trimming removed 0 bases at V and 7 bases at J, with 8 bases between. CDR1 is SGDLS, CDR2 YYNGEE, per germline. CDR3 region: CASSVAGENEQFF. The CDR3 DNA is TGTGCCAGCAGCGTAGCTGGGGAAAATGAGCAGTTCTTC.

This clone was found once. This sequence joins TRBV27 and TRBJ2-7; D remains ambiguous. The V gene's germline CDR1 is MNHEY and CDR2 SMNVEV (reference sequence). The CDR3 extends over 12 amino acids. V was cut by 5 bases and J by 3 bases, with 8 bases left in between. CDR3 sequence: CASSGRLYEQYV. CDR3 sequence (DNA): TGTGCCAGCAGTGGAAGGCTCTACGAGCAGTACGTC.

The rearrangement links TRBV11-2 to TRBJ2-7, with D perhaps matching TRBD1 (6 bases). The CDR3 totals 15 residues. The germline gives CDR1 SGHAT, CDR2 FQNNGV. Trimming stripped 5 bases from V and 3 bases from J, with 17 bases between. The CDR3 loop is CASSPILTGIYEQYV. The CDR3 nucleotides are TGTGCCAGCAGCCCAATTTTAACAGGGATCTACGAGCAGTACGTC.

The genes are TRBV6-5 and TRBJ2-1, with D unclear. The length of the CDR3 is 13 residues. V lost 6 bases, J lost 8 bases, and 14 bases lay in between. CDR1 and CDR2 (germline): MNHEY, SVGAGI. CDR3: CASRFWSVDEQFF. As DNA, the CDR3 is TGTGCCAGCAGGTTTTGGAGCGTCGATGAGCAGTTCTTC.

The chain carries TRBV4-3 and TRBJ1-2; D call uncertain. This CDR3 region has 14 residues. In germline, CDR1 is LGHNA, CDR2 YSLEER. The ends were cut back, 0 bases at V and 2 bases at J, with 7 bases in the middle. CDR3 bases: TGCGCCAGCAGCCAAGATGACCGAAACTATGGCTACACCTTC. As protein: CASSQDDRNYGYTF.

As DNA, the CDR3 is TGTGCCAGCAGCTTAGCGGGCGGGGACCCCTATGGCTACACCTTC. Translated: CASSLAGGDPYGYTF. The V call is TRBV7-2, the J call TRBJ1-2, with a possible D match to TRBD1 (5 bases). V was trimmed by 0 bases and J by 4 bases, leaving 12 bases between them. Germline CDR1 SGHTA, CDR2 FQGNSA. The CDR3 spans 15 residues.

This chain joins TRBV6-2 or TRBV6-3 and TRBJ2-5, with D perhaps TRBD2 (5 bases). Germline lookup yields CDR1 MNHEY and CDR2 SVGEGT. Trimming stripped 6 bases from V and 7 bases from J, with 27 bases between. The CDR3 is made up of 17 amino acids. The CDR3 is CASSRNQLGSWGVTQYF. CDR3 DNA: TGTGCCAGCAGCCGCAACCAACTAGGCTCGTGGGGTGTGACCCAGTACTTC.

V and J are TRBV14 and TRBJ2-3; a weak D match, TRBD1 (7 bases). V was pared by 5 bases and J by 2 bases, with 20 bases between. Germline V gene data show CDR1 as SGHDN and CDR2 as FVKESK. The length of the CDR3 is 17 residues. CDR3 loop: CASSSGRGAGFTDTQYF. DNA of the CDR3: TGTGCCAGCAGCTCGGGCAGGGGGGCAGGTTTCACAGATACGCAGTATTTT. Full variable domain (outside the CDR3, taken from reference TRBV14 and TRBJ2-3): EAGVTQFPSHSVIEKGQTVTLRCDPISGHDNLYWYRRVMGKEIKFLLHFVKESKQDESGMPNNRFLAERTGGTYSTLKVQPAELEDSGVYFCASSSGRGAGFTDTQYFGPGTRLTVL.

This clone has only a few counts. The chain combines TRBV15 with TRBJ2-1; 9 positions match TRBD2. The germline CDR1 and CDR2 sequences are LNHNV and YYDKDF (reference sequence). There are 15 residues in the CDR3. V lost 0 bases and J lost 8; bases outside the gene matches: 5. CDR3 protein: CATSRDAGGADEQFF. CDR3 in DNA: TGTGCCACCAGCAGAGATGCGGGGGGGGCCGATGAGCAGTTCTTC.

V and J are TRBV3-1 (or the pseudogene TRBV3-2) and TRBJ2-3, with D maybe TRBD1 (6 bases). Trimming removed 4 bases at V and 4 bases at J, with 15 bases between. The CDR3 runs 15 residues. Germline CDR1 is LGHDT and CDR2 is YNNKEL (reference sequence). The CDR3 nucleotides are TGTGCCAGCAGCCCCGGACAGCTCCTGGCAGATACGCAGTATTTT. It translates to CASSPGQLLADTQYF.

The V call is TRBV20-1, the J call TRBJ1-5; 8 positions agree with TRBD1. V was pared by 3 bases and J by 3 bases, with 7 bases of the junction left unmatched. The length of the CDR3 is 15 residues. The germline V gene has CDR1 DFQATT and CDR2 SNEGSKA (reference sequence). The CDR3 bases are TGCAGTGCTAGTTCCGGGACAGGCCTCAATCAGCCCCAGCATTTT. It translates to CSASSGTGLNQPQHF.

The chain carries TRBV7-2 and TRBJ2-3, with a tentative D call TRBD2 (7 bases). The CDR3 is 18 residues long. Trimming cost V 3 bases and J 2 bases, with 21 bases left between them. The germline V gene encodes CDR1 SGHTA and CDR2 FQGNSA. DNA for the CDR3: TGTGCCAGCAGCTTTATCGGATTGGGGGGGCTAAACACAGATACGCAGTATTTT. The encoded protein is CASSFIGLGGLNTDTQYF.

This chain joins TRBV6-2 or TRBV6-3 and TRBJ2-1; the match to TRBD2 covers 8 bases. V gave up 0 bases and J gave up 6 bases; unmatched junction bases: 13. Germline assignment: CDR1 MNHEY and CDR2 SVGEGT. There are 18 residues in the CDR3. DNA for the CDR3: TGTGCCAGCAGTTACTCGTCCCACAGACTAGCGAGATCCAATGAGCAGTTCTTC. Translating gives CASSYSSHRLARSNEQFF.

The J gene is TRBJ1-2, the V gene TRBV10-3; D possibly corresponds to TRBD1 (6 bases). V lost 2 bases and J lost 6, with 7 bases in between. Germline assignment: CDR1 ENHRY and CDR2 SYGVKD. The CDR3 contains 12 residues. The CDR3 is CAISETGHGYTF. CDR3 DNA: TGTGCCATCAGTGAGACAGGGCATGGCTACACCTTC.

The V gene is TRBV6-5, the J gene TRBJ2-3; 8 bases match TRBD2. Germline lookup yields CDR1 MNHEY and CDR2 SVGAGI. With V trimmed by 8 bases and J by 4 bases, 8 bases remained unmatched. The CDR3 loop spans 14 amino acids. CDR3 coding DNA: TGTGCCAGCGCGGGGGGCCCGACGGCAGATACGCAGTATTTT. Translating gives CASAGGPTADTQYF.